This TCR beta chain is from a study of blood T cell repertoires in COVID-19 (dated by TCRdb to 2020 to 2021). Study-level background: Samples covering the acute and convalescent phases of COVID-19 were provided by collaborators in the United States, Italy and Spain. A freely available public database, intended as a resource for researchers studying the immune response to SARS-CoV-2, is where the repertoires were released. The samples were drawn from the first 160 participants of the ongoing ImmuneRACE study and from 1,254 subjects provided by 6 global collaborators. The material from the prospective study consisted of cDNA or gDNA derived from T cells, B-cell-depleted T cells, or PBMCs. HLA class I and class II types, where available, came from metadata supplied by the sample provider rather than from assay-based typing. Subjects who had been exposed to COVID-19, were actively infected with it, or had recovered from it provided the deeply sampled blood TCRbeta repertoires that made up the dataset. A de-identified subject ID, COVID-19 status, age in years and sex were almost always included in the sample metadata. Here is what the overall study found, with its caveats: Clinical and demographic metadata were provided uncurated, with the amount varying by source and participant.

TCRbeta CDR3 regions were amplified from genomic DNA by means of the immunoSEQ Assay, a bias-controlled multiplex PCR. Concerning the study's data processing: The number of nucleated cells in each sample was estimated by amplification of reference gene primers within the assay. To quantify the absolute abundance of each unique TCRbeta CDR3 rearrangement, sequence reads were collapsed and filtered. For each sample, productive Simpson clonality was calculated as the square root of Simpson's diversity index across productive rearrangements. What TCRdb holds here is the immuneACCESS table cut down to in-frame rearrangements. Part of the clones is not present; checked against another copy, under half of the missing clones reflect an unresolved V gene, and the others are unexplained. That table gives V, J and clone size, and the DNA gave D and trimming. The sample includes a few hundred thousand clones, with around 81% observed a single time. The ten biggest clones cover over 7% of the sample.

Remarks on this clone: The antigen it binds to is not known. Base quality data are lacking; no much larger clone is found one base away.

Reading from cysteine to phenylalanine, the CDR3 counts 13 amino acids. This entry keeps only the CDR3 DNA: 39 bases, framed from base 1. CDR1 SQVTM and CDR2 ANQGSEA were looked up in the germline V gene. Trimmed from V: 4 bases; trimmed from J: 1 base; junction bases lacking a gene match: 0. Enrolling through a virtual design, the prospective study's participants ranged in age from roughly 18 to 89 years and lived across roughly 23 United States geographic areas. In the prospective study, participants were assigned to cohorts based on the clinical history participants reported in a screening survey and a study questionnaire. In the prospective study, mobile phlebotomists collected whole blood, serum and a nasopharyngeal or oropharyngeal swab from each participant. Additional blood draws and questionnaires over a 2-month period could optionally be provided by prospective study participants. Blood samples from the prospective study were shipped frozen or at room temperature prior to DNA extraction.

The chain is encoded by TRBV29-1 joined to TRBJ1-1; TRBD1 fits 10 bases in the junction. Sequencing input: PBMCs or T cells enriched from blood (not recorded which). The clonotype originates from a woman aged 40 to 50 with acute COVID-19. The CDR3 in this case is CSVGTGGNTEAFF. The bases read TGCAGCGTTGGGACAGGGGGGAACACTGAAGCTTTCTTT.